This TCR beta chain was documented in a study of Graves' ophthalmopathy and Graves' hyperthyroidism. This clonotype was counted many times. RNA transcripts yielded amplified TCR beta CDR3 regions. Second-round multiplex PCR came after first-round RT-PCR with HTBI primers. TCRdb redid the calling of the multiplex PCR reads with MiXCR, one entry per CDR3 protein. In the table there are 150,000 to 200,000 distinct CDR3 sequences, around 40% of which are singletons. Looked up from germline, CDR1 is GTSNPN and CDR2 is SVGIG (reference sequence). This CDR3 contains 11 residues. Trimming stripped 1 base from V and 3 bases from J, with 4 bases between.

Sequenced sample: peripheral blood. V is TRBV30 and J is TRBJ2-7; D is unresolved. This sequence was found in a man aged 25 to 40 with Graves' ophthalmopathy. CDR3 sequence: CAWSDGYEQYF. CDR3 coding DNA: TGTGCCTGGAGTGACGGCTACGAGCAGTACTTC.